The present T cell receptor (beta chain) was sequenced within a study of human T cells and chemical hapten exposure. Study in general: DPC at 0.01% went onto the upper back in patch tests, read at 6 days. Variation in per-sample TCR yields came mainly from small pooled library volume differences.

The germline CDR1 and CDR2 sequences are SGHTA and FQGNSA. The J segment lost 10 bases and the V segment lost 5 bases, leaving 6 bases of the junction unmatched. The CDR3 loop spans 12 amino acids. Time point noted: pre-sensitization, week 0. Treatment given: therapeutic diphenylcyclopropenone sensitization with weekly scalp DPC. Overall study results and limits: Patch test score showed a positive correlation with PT1 expanded TCR counts.

This clonotype has just a few counts. Antigen specificity is unknown. Methods used by the authors: TCRs per sample had a median of around 96,000 and ranged from 23,224 to 690,600. Each CDR3 protein gets one entry after TCRdb re-called the RACE reads with MiXCR. The V and J calls, along with clone size, are taken from TCRdb and not from the paper's own processing. The data show 350,000 to 450,000 distinct CDR3 sequences, roughly 4.6% seen once. Sequencing was performed on whole blood, taken in connection with sensitization to the hapten diphenylcyclopropenone (DPC). The receptor's source is a woman between 50 and 59 years old with alopecia areata. Some clones in this sample may be carry-over from other donors' samples. The rearrangement uses TRBV7-2 and TRBJ1-2; 8 nucleotides line up with TRBD1. This CDR3 is CASSIDRGAYTF. As DNA, the CDR3 is TGTGCCAGCAGCATCGACAGGGGTGCCTACACCTTC.